This T cell receptor beta chain was identified in a study of early T cells in non-severe SARS-CoV-2 infection. This CDR3 is 17 amino acids long. The germline gives CDR1 MNHNS, CDR2 SASEGT. J lost 8 bases, V lost 6 bases, and 21 bases had no gene match. TCRdb re-derived calls from the 5' RACE reads in MiXCR, one entry per CDR3 protein. Counted here are 90,000 to 100,000 distinct CDR3 sequences, about 13% occurring once; the ten biggest clones make up around 2%. The V and J genes are TRBV6-1 and TRBJ1-2, with 7 bases aligning to TRBD1. The sample comprised whole blood. This sequence originates from an adult who was a healthcare worker with PCR-confirmed SARS-CoV-2 infection or an uninfected control (not recorded which). The CDR3 here is CASSTMTGTGNARGYTF. CDR3 coding DNA: TGTGCCAGCAGCACCATGACAGGGACGGGAAACGCACGGGGCTACACCTTC.